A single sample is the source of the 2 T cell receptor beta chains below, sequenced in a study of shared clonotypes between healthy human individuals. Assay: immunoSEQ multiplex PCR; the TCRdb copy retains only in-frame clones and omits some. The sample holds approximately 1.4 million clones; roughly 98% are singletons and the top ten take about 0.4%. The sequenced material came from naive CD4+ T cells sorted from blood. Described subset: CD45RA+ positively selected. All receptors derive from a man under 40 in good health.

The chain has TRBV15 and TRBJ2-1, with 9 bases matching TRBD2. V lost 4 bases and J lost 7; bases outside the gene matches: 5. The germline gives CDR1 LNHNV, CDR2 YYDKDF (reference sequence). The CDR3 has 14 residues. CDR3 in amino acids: CATSTGTSKNEQFF. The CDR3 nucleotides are TGTGCCACCAGCACCGGGACTAGCAAGAATGAGCAGTTCTTC. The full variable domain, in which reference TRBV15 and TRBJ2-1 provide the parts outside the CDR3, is DAMVIQNPRYQVTQFGKPVTLSCSQTLNHNVMYWYQQKSSQAPKLLFHYYDKDFNNEADTPDNFQSRRPNTSFCFLDIRSPGLGDTAMYLCATSTGTSKNEQFFGPGTRLTVL.

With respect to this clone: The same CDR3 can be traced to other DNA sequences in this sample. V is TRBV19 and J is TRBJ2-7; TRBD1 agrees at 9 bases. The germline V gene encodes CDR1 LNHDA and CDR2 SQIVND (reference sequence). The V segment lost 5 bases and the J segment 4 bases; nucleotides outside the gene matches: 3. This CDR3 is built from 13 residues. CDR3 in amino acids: CASSRGQGYEQYF. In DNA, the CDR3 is TGTGCCAGTAGTCGTGGACAGGGGTACGAGCAGTACTTC. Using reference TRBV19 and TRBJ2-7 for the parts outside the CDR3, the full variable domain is DGGITQSPKYLFRKEGQNVTLSCEQNLNHDAMYWYRQDPGQGLRLIYYSQIVNDFQKGDIAEGYSVSREKKESFPLTVTSAQKNPTAFYLCASSRGQGYEQYFGPGTRLTVT.